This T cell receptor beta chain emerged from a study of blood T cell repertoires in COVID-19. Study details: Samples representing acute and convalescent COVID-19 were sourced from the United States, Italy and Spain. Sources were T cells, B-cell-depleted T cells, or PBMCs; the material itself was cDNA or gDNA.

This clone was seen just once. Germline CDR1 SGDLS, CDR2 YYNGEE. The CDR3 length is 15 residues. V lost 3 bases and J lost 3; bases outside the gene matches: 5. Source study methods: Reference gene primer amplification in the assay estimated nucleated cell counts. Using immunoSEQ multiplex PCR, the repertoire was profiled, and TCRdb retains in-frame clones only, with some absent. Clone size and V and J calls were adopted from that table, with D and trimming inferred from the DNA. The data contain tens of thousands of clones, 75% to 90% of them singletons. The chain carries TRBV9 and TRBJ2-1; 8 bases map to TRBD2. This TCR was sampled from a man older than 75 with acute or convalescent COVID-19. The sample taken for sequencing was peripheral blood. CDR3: CASSAPGTSYNEQFF. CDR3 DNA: TGTGCCAGCAGCGCCCCCGGGACTAGCTACAATGAGCAGTTCTTC. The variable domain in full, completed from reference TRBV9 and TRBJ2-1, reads DSGVTQTPKHLITATGQRVTLRCSPRSGDLSVYWYQQSLDQGLQFLIQYYNGEERAKGNILERFSAQQFPDLHSELNLSSLELGDSALYFCASSAPGTSYNEQFFGPGTRLTVL.